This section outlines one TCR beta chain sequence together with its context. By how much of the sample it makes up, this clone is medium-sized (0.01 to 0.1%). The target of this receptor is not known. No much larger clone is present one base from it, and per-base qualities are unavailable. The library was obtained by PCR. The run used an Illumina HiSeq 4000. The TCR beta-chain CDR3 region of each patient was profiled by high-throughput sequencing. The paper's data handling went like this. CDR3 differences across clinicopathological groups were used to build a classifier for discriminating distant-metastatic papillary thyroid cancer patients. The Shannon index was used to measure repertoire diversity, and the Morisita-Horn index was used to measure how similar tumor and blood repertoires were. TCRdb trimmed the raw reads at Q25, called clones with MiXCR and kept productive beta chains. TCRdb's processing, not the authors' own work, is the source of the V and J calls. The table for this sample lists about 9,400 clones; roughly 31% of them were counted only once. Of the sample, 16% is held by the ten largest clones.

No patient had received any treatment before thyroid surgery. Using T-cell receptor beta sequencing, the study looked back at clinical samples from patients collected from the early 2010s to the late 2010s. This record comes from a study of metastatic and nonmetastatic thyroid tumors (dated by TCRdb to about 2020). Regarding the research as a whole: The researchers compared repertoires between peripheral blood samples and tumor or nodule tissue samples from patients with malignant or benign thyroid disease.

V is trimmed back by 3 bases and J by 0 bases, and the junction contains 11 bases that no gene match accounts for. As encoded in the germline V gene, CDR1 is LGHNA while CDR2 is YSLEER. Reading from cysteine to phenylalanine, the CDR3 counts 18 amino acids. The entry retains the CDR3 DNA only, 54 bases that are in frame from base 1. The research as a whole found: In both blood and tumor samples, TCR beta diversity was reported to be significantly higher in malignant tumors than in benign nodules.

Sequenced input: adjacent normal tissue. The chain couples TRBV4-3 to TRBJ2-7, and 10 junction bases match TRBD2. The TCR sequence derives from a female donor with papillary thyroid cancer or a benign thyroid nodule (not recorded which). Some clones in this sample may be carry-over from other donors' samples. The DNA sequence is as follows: TGCGCCAGCAGCCATGAGAGGGGACTAGCGAGATTCTCCTACGAGCAGTACTTC. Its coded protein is CASSHERGLARFSYEQYF.